This TCR beta chain was recorded in a study of shared clonotypes between healthy human individuals. Study-level points and caveats: Clonotype sharing across donors was expected to vary with sequencing depth.

The ends lost 0 bases at V and 1 base at J; junction bases unmatched: 5. In germline, CDR1 is SGHNT, CDR2 YENEEA. The CDR3 runs 19 residues. This clone has at least ten counts. Its antigen is currently unknown. Healthy adults negative for HIV, lacking recent acute infections or vaccinations, served as donors. For each subset, genomic DNA was distributed in equal portions over several immunoSEQ plates. Generated by immunoSEQ multiplex PCR, the TCRdb table keeps only in-frame clones and is missing some. The sample gives approximately 330,000 clones, less than 85% of which show up once; 8.5% to 12% is in the top ten.

The chain employs TRBV11-3 and TRBJ2-3; 15 nucleotides match TRBD2. Sequenced: memory CD4+ T cells sorted from blood. Subset in this sample: CD45RA-negative fraction. The source of this sequence is a man under 40 in good health. This chain's CDR3 is CASSLEGTSGRQGTDTQYF. The DNA of the CDR3 is TGTGCCAGCAGCTTAGAAGGGACTAGCGGGAGGCAGGGCACAGATACGCAGTATTTT.